This T cell receptor beta chain comes out of a study of shared clonotypes between healthy human individuals. At the level of the study: Plates per donor: three CD4 naive, three CD4 memory, two CD8 naive, one CD8 memory.

Concerning this clone itself: Its antigen is still unknown. This same CDR3 is encoded by further DNA sequences in the sample.

Study-wide results and caveats: Only blood samples were collected, and tissue repertoires likely differ.

V was trimmed by 0 bases and J by 0 bases, leaving 7 bases between them. CDR1 and CDR2 from the germline V gene are SGHRS and YFSETQ. This CDR3 region has 15 residues. Generated by immunoSEQ multiplex PCR, the TCRdb table keeps only in-frame clones and is missing some. Of some 2,500,000 clones in the sample, about 90% were seen once. The sample taken for sequencing was naive CD4+ T cells from PBMCs. Specified subset: CD45RA+ positively selected. The TCR comes from a man between 18 and 35 years old in good health. Some clones in this sample may be carry-over from other donors' samples. The rearrangement joins TRBV5-1 to TRBJ2-1; no clear D gene. Written as DNA, the CDR3 is TGCGCCAGCAGCTTGGTCGGAAGCTCCTACAATGAGCAGTTCTTC. Encoded protein: CASSLVGSSYNEQFF.